Following are 24 T cell receptor beta chains from one sample sequenced in a study of blood T cell repertoires in COVID-19. TCRdb's table, derived via immunoSEQ multiplex PCR, lists solely in-frame clones and lacks some. The sample yields roughly 150,000 clones, around 80% seen once. Sequences were obtained from peripheral blood. The receptors originated from a man in his fifties or sixties with acute or convalescent COVID-19.

This chain joins TRBV5-1 and TRBJ1-2; possible D gene TRBD1, 5 bases. V dropped 4 bases and J dropped 8 bases, with 24 bases sitting between them. The length of the CDR3 is 16 residues. Germline V gene lookup returns CDR1 SGHRS and CDR2 YFSETQ. The CDR3 bases are TGCGCCAGCAGCCTATGGGGCAGGGAAGTGGGAGGCGGCTACACCTTC. Its translation is CASSLWGREVGGGYTF.

The CDR3 nucleotides are TGTGCCAGCAGCGTAGAGACTAGCGGTGGGGAGCTGTTTTTT. Protein: CASSVETSGGELFF. The chain links TRBV9 to TRBJ2-2; 9 bases line up with TRBD2. The CDR3 runs to 14 residues. The germline CDR1 and CDR2 sequences are SGDLS and YYNGEE. Trimming cost V 0 bases and J 8 bases; bases outside gene matches: 2.

This clone has ten or more counts. This chain uses TRBV19 with TRBJ1-2; weak D call: TRBD1 (5 bases). V dropped 1 base and J dropped 1 base, with 13 bases sitting between them. The CDR3 extends over 16 amino acids. Germline CDR1 LNHDA, CDR2 SQIVND (reference sequence). DNA of the CDR3: TGTGCCAGTAGTATAGCAGCGGGACGCTATAACTATGGCTACACCTTC. It encodes CASSIAAGRYNYGYTF.

The V and J genes are TRBV10-3 and TRBJ1-6, with 8 nucleotides matching TRBD1. Germline V gene sequence: CDR1 ENHRY, CDR2 SYGVKD. V gave up 6 bases and J gave up 0 bases; unmatched junction bases: 7. CDR3 length equals 17 residues. The CDR3 sequence is CAISRGTGGSYNSPLHF. Here the CDR3 DNA reads TGTGCCATCAGCCGTGGGACAGGTGGCTCCTATAATTCACCCCTCCACTTT.

This clone was found a few times. This chain uses TRBV6-5 with TRBJ2-7; D is unresolved. Trimming left V 4 bases short and J 3 bases short, with 7 bases between. Germline CDR1 and CDR2: MNHEY and SVGAGI. The CDR3 extends over 12 amino acids. The CDR3 sequence is CASSSRGYEQYF. The CDR3 nucleotides are TGTGCCAGCAGTTCCCGAGGCTACGAGCAGTACTTC.

The genes are TRBV27 and TRBJ1-1; tentative D call: TRBD1 (6 bases). The CDR3 is 14 residues long. The V gene lost 5 bases and the J gene lost 2 bases, with 12 bases spanning the gap. Germline V lookup: CDR1 MNHEY, CDR2 SMNVEV (reference sequence). CDR3 residues: CASSPRQVNTEAFF. CDR3 sequence (DNA): TGTGCCAGCAGTCCCCGACAGGTTAACACTGAAGCTTTCTTT.

This clone was seen just once. The V call is TRBV18, the J call TRBJ2-7; 9 nucleotides align to TRBD2. The V and J ends lost 6 bases and 7 bases, in that order; junction bases with no gene match: 10. The CDR3 totals 14 residues. Germline assignment: CDR1 KGHSH and CDR2 LQKENI. The CDR3 protein is CASSPPGLAGEQYF. DNA for the CDR3: TGTGCCAGCTCCCCTCCGGGACTAGCTGGGGAGCAGTACTTC.

V usage is TRBV7-8 and J usage is TRBJ2-7; TRBD2 is a possible D gene (6 bases). Per the germline V gene, CDR1 is SGHVS and CDR2 is FQNEAQ. The CDR3 covers 16 residues. Between the trimmed V and J ends, which lost 3 bases and 4 bases, there was a span of 19 bases. The CDR3 reads CASSFRRDSPFYEQYF. The CDR3 DNA follows: TGTGCCAGCAGCTTCCGCAGGGACTCTCCCTTTTACGAGCAGTACTTC.

The chain recombines TRBV6-5 with TRBJ2-1; D is unresolved. In germline, CDR1 is MNHEY, CDR2 SVGAGI. Between the trimmed V and J ends, which lost 6 bases and 4 bases, there was a span of 16 bases. The CDR3 loop spans 15 amino acids. Here the CDR3 reads CASSFEKSAYNEQFF. The CDR3 DNA reads TGTGCCAGCAGCTTCGAGAAAAGCGCTTACAATGAGCAGTTCTTC.

The CDR3 DNA sequence: TGTGCCAGCAGTTTAGACTACTCCTACGAGCAGTACTTC. Encoded protein: CASSLDYSYEQYF. The chain has TRBV27 and TRBJ2-7; TRBD2 might be the D (5 bases). CDR1 and CDR2 (germline): MNHEY, SMNVEV (reference sequence). Trimming stripped 2 bases from V and 0 bases from J, with 5 bases between. This CDR3 has 13 residues.

The gene calls are TRBV27 and TRBJ2-2; 7 bases line up with TRBD2. The length of the CDR3 is 15 residues. Trimming took 0 bases from V and 5 from J; bases not matched to a gene: 3. CDR1 is MNHEY and CDR2 is SMNVEV in the germline V gene (reference sequence). The DNA for the CDR3 is TGTGCCAGCAGTTTATCGGGGGGGACGACCGGGGAGCTGTTTTTT. Its protein product is CASSLSGGTTGELFF.

V is TRBV10-2 and J is TRBJ2-2; no clear D. V was cut by 9 bases and J by 5 bases, with 13 bases left in between. The CDR3 loop spans 13 amino acids. Germline CDR1 WSHSY, CDR2 SAAADI. CDR3 loop: CASEALGTGELFF. The CDR3 DNA reads as TGCGCCAGTGAAGCTCTAGGAACCGGGGAGCTGTTTTTT.

The chain combines TRBV24-1 with TRBJ2-5; 8 positions match TRBD2. This CDR3 is 16 amino acids long. Germline CDR1 reads KGHDR; CDR2 reads SFDVKD. V gave up 4 bases and J gave up 0 bases; unmatched junction bases: 6. The CDR3 loop reads CATSEWTSSYQETQYF. DNA of the CDR3: TGTGCCACCAGTGAGTGGACTAGCTCCTACCAAGAGACCCAGTACTTC.

The chain links TRBV5-1 to TRBJ2-7; D gene unclear. Germline V CDR1 and CDR2: SGHRS, YFSETQ. This CDR3 region has 13 residues. The ends were cut back, 2 bases at V and 0 bases at J, with 6 bases in the middle. In nucleotides, the CDR3 is TGCGCCAGCAGCTTAGAGCGCTCCTACGAGCAGTACTTC. Encoded protein: CASSLERSYEQYF.

V and J are TRBV3-1 (or the pseudogene TRBV3-2) and TRBJ2-7; D might be TRBD1 (5 bases). The V gene's germline CDR1 is LGHDT and CDR2 YNNKEL (reference sequence). V was pared by 4 bases and J by 2 bases, with 15 bases between. The CDR3 contains 15 residues. The chain's CDR3 is CASSPWGAIPYEQYF. CDR3 coding DNA: TGTGCCAGCAGCCCCTGGGGCGCGATACCCTACGAGCAGTACTTC.

The chain recombines TRBV6-1 with TRBJ2-1; 9 bases align to TRBD2. This CDR3 contains 17 residues. The V gene's germline CDR1 is MNHNS and CDR2 SASEGT. Trimming removed 2 bases from V and 8 bases from J; junction bases left unmatched: 13. The CDR3 sequence is CASSEYGSGRGGYEQFF. The CDR3 DNA follows: TGTGCCAGCAGTGAATACGGTAGCGGGAGAGGAGGGTATGAGCAGTTCTTC.

The V call is TRBV10-3, the J call TRBJ1-1, with 8 bases identical to TRBD1. Unmatched junction bases numbered 11, after V lost 3 bases and J lost 8 bases. Germline V gives CDR1 ENHRY, CDR2 SYGVKD. CDR3 size: 15 residues. CDR3 in amino acids: CAISDPGQGKTEAFF. The CDR3 DNA is TGTGCCATCAGTGACCCTGGACAGGGCAAAACAGAAGCTTTCTTT.

This clone was recorded a few times. The chain uses TRBV5-1 and TRBJ1-2, with a possible D match to TRBD1 (6 bases). This CDR3 region has 14 residues. CDR1 SGHRS and CDR2 YFSETQ come from the germline V gene. V was trimmed by 2 bases and J by 6 bases, leaving 14 bases between them. The CDR3 DNA is TGCGCCAGCAGCTTTGCAGGGGCAGGAGATGGCTACACCTTC. This encodes CASSFAGAGDGYTF.

This clone has only one observation. This chain joins TRBV7-2 and TRBJ2-3; 14 nucleotides agree with TRBD2. The germline CDR1 and CDR2 sequences are SGHTA and FQGNSA. This CDR3 spans 18 amino acids. After removal of 3 bases from V and 5 bases from J, the junction contained 10 bases not matched to a gene. The CDR3 nucleotides are TGTGCCAGCAGCTTTGGGACTAGCGGGAGAAGGAGGGGAGATACGCAGTATTTT. Protein product: CASSFGTSGRRRGDTQYF.

V gene TRBV19 combines with J gene TRBJ2-5, with D possibly matching TRBD2 (6 bases). The germline gives CDR1 LNHDA, CDR2 SQIVND (reference sequence). This CDR3 spans 14 amino acids. Trimming stripped 4 bases from V and 5 bases from J, with 14 bases between. The CDR3 reads CASSTHTGGETQYF. CDR3 coding DNA: TGTGCCAGTAGTACCCACACTGGGGGGGAGACCCAGTACTTC.

This clone has just a few counts. This rearrangement joins TRBV7-9 to TRBJ2-7, with TRBD1 matching over 8 bases. The CDR3 has 15 amino acids. J gave up 3 bases and V 6 bases, and 10 bases lay outside the gene matches. Germline V gene lookup returns CDR1 SEHNR and CDR2 FQNEAQ (reference sequence). CDR3 sequence (DNA): TGTGCCAGCAGGCCTGCAGGGGGCGGAAGCTACGAGCAGTACTTC. Protein: CASRPAGGGSYEQYF.

This chain uses TRBV19 with TRBJ2-7; tentative D call: TRBD1 (6 bases). There are 13 residues in the CDR3. Trimming pared 2 bases from V and 3 bases from J, leaving 8 bases between. CDR1 is LNHDA, CDR2 SQIVND, per germline (reference sequence). DNA of the CDR3: TGTGCCAGTAGTATAAAACAGGGCTACGAGCAGTACTTC. Translated: CASSIKQGYEQYF.

This clone was picked up one time. The gene calls are TRBV5-4 and TRBJ2-3; 7 bases are shared with TRBD2. Trimming took 1 base from V and 2 from J; bases not matched to a gene: 4. Per germline, CDR1 SGHNT and CDR2 YYREEE (reference sequence). The CDR3 sequence is 15 residues long. Here the CDR3 DNA reads TGTGCCAGCAGCTTGTCTAGCGGCCCCACAGATACGCAGTATTTT. Translated: CASSLSSGPTDTQYF.

This clone turned up a few times. The CDR3, as DNA: TGTGCCAGCAGAACAACGGGAAGGAGGTCCGGGGAGCTGTTTTTT. Its protein product is CASRTTGRRSGELFF. The chain joins TRBV6-5 to TRBJ2-2; a possible D gene is TRBD2 (5 bases). This CDR3 contains 15 residues. Looked up from germline, CDR1 is MNHEY and CDR2 is SVGAGI. The V end was cut by 6 bases, the J end by 6 bases, with 17 bases between.